The next 9 T cell receptor beta chains were all read from a single sample in a study of PD-1 blockade in classical Hodgkin lymphoma. Time point meaning: cycle 4 day 1 (C4D1), after five to seven weeks of nivolumab. All the patients suffered relapse after autologous stem cell transplantation, and brentuximab vedotin exposure differed. The data were produced by immunoSEQ multiplex PCR, yet TCRdb's version contains in-frame clones alone and is incomplete. The table records fewer than 95,000 clones, 75% to 85% of them present only once. The starting material was peripheral blood mononuclear cells (PBMCs), obtained before the fourth cycle of nivolumab. These TCRs come from a human donor with classical Hodgkin lymphoma.

This clone was seen just once. This CDR3 is CASSFSLGQEDTDTQYF. DNA for the CDR3: TGTGCCAGCAGCTTCTCCCTGGGACAGGAAGACACAGATACGCAGTATTTT. This rearrangement joins TRBV7-9 to TRBJ2-3; TRBD1 matches 8 bases. The germline CDR1 and CDR2 sequences are SEHNR and FQNEAQ (reference sequence). V lost 3 bases and J lost 2; bases outside the gene matches: 10. This CDR3 has 17 residues.

This clone appeared a few times. The chain recombines TRBV6-1 with TRBJ2-7; D not certain. Germline V gene lookup returns CDR1 MNHNS and CDR2 SASEGT. Trimming removed 4 bases from V and 3 bases from J, with 4 bases in between. The CDR3 runs 11 residues. CDR3 protein: CASSGFYEQYF. CDR3 nucleotides: TGTGCCAGCAGTGGGTTCTACGAGCAGTACTTC.

J is TRBJ2-1 and V is TRBV9, with 7 bases aligning to TRBD2. The V gene's germline CDR1 is SGDLS and CDR2 YYNGEE. The V and J ends lost 0 bases and 4 bases, in that order; junction bases with no gene match: 4. The CDR3 loop spans 15 amino acids. This CDR3 reads CASSVGLAEYNEQFF. For the CDR3, the DNA is TGTGCCAGCAGCGTAGGACTAGCAGAGTACAATGAGCAGTTCTTC.

J is TRBJ2-1 and V is TRBV10-3; 12 bases align to TRBD1. CDR3 length: 15 residues. V was pared by 7 bases and J by 10 bases, with 11 bases of the junction left unmatched. CDR1 ENHRY and CDR2 SYGVKD come from the germline V gene. The CDR3 DNA is TGTGCCATCACCCGCACCGGGACAGGGGGCTGGGAGCAGTTCTTC. Translated, it gives CAITRTGTGGWEQFF.

The table lists this clone with a count of one. The V and J genes are TRBV7-2 and TRBJ2-1; 8 positions agree with TRBD2. There are 14 residues in the CDR3. With V trimmed by 6 bases and J by 4 bases, 5 bases remained unmatched. Per germline, CDR1 SGHTA and CDR2 FQGNSA. CDR3 amino acids: CASRMSSGYNEQFF. The CDR3 DNA follows: TGTGCCAGCAGGATGTCTAGCGGGTACAATGAGCAGTTCTTC.

The chain has TRBV15 and TRBJ2-5, with TRBD1 as a possible D gene (6 bases). The CDR3 spans 14 residues. V lost 4 bases and J lost 4, with 13 bases in between. CDR1 LNHNV and CDR2 YYDKDF come from the germline V gene (reference sequence). As DNA, the CDR3 is TGTGCCACCAGCACAGGGGCTTTGGGAGAGACCCAGTACTTC. This translates into CATSTGALGETQYF.

CDR3: CAISELGGEGGYTF. DNA for the CDR3: TGTGCCATCAGTGAGTTGGGGGGCGAGGGCGGCTACACCTTC. The V gene is TRBV10-3, the J gene TRBJ1-2; the D gene is possibly TRBD1 (6 bases). Between the trimmed V and J ends, which lost 1 base and 8 bases, there was a span of 14 bases. CDR3 length: 14 residues. Germline CDR1 is ENHRY and CDR2 is SYGVKD.

This clone came up once. V and J are TRBV30 and TRBJ2-7; D is perhaps TRBD2 (5 bases). V was pared by 5 bases and J by 3 bases, with 8 bases between. Per the germline V gene, CDR1 is GTSNPN and CDR2 is SVGIG (reference sequence). The CDR3 is 11 residues long. The CDR3 reads CAWGSFYEQYF. DNA of the CDR3: TGTGCCTGGGGGAGTTTCTACGAGCAGTACTTC.

The rearrangement joins TRBV10-3 to TRBJ1-3; TRBD1 aligns across 8 bases. The CDR3 runs to 16 residues. CDR1 is ENHRY, CDR2 SYGVKD, per germline. V gave up 3 bases and J gave up 2 bases; unmatched junction bases: 6. The DNA of the CDR3 is TGTGCCATCAGTGACGCAGGGGGCGCGACTGGAAACACCATATATTTT. Translation: CAISDAGGATGNTIYF.